This TCR beta chain was sequenced in a study of T cells expressing NK-cell markers. One entry per CDR3 protein, without DNA, is what TCRdb gives after re-calling the 5' RACE reads. The sample data list 550,000 or so distinct CDR3 sequences. The sequenced material came from blood T cells: a sorted CD56 or NKG2C T cell subset, CD4+ or CD8+ T cells, or bulk PBMC T cells (not recorded which). The receptor comes from a young man in good health.

This CDR3 reads CASSQGVGSTDTQYF. The V gene is TRBV14, the J gene TRBJ2-3. The germline V gene encodes CDR1 SGHDN and CDR2 FVKESK. The length of the CDR3 is 15 residues.